This entry describes one TCR beta chain. One end of the junction fails to match germline, which may point to a read error. The sample originates from a study of Tregs in tolerant kidney transplant recipients. TCRdb's table, derived via immunoSEQ multiplex PCR, lists solely in-frame clones and lacks some. The profile shows about 240,000 clones, around 82% of them singletons. CD4+CD25+CD127- Tregs, CD4+CD25- non-Tregs, CD4 and CD8 cells were sorted. The CDR3 is made up of 14 amino acids. Looked up from germline, CDR1 is SSHAT and CDR2 is FNYEAQ (reference sequence). The clonotype comes from a human donor in good health. The gene calls are TRBV7-7 and TRBJ1-2; perhaps TRBD1 as D (6 bases). Sequenced: CD4+ T cells from blood. CDR3 amino acids: CASSKPGTSRGYTF. In DNA, the CDR3 is TGTGCTAGCAGCAAACCCGGGACAAGCCGGGGCTACACCTTC.